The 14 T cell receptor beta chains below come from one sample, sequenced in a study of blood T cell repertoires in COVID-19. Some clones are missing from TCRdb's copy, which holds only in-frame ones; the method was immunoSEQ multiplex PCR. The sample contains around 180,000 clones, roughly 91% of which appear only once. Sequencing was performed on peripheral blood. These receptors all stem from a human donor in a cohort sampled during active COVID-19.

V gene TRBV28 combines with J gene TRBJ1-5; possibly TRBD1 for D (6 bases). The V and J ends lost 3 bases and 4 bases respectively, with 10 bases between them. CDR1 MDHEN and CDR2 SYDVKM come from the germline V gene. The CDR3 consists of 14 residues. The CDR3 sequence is CASSLWTVNQPQHF. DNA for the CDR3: TGTGCCAGCAGTTTGTGGACAGTTAATCAGCCCCAGCATTTT.

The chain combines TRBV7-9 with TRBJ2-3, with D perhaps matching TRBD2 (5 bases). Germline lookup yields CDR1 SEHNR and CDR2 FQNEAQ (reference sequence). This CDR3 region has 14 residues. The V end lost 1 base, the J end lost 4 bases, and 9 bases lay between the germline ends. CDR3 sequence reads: CASSLVQRADTQYF. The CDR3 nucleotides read TGTGCCAGCAGCTTAGTTCAGAGGGCAGATACGCAGTATTTT.

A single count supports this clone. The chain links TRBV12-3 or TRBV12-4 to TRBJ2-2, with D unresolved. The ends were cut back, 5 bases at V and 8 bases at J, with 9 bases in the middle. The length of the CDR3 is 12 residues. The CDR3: CASSPRIGELFF. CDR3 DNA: TGTGCCAGCAGTCCGAGGATTGGGGAGCTGTTTTTT.

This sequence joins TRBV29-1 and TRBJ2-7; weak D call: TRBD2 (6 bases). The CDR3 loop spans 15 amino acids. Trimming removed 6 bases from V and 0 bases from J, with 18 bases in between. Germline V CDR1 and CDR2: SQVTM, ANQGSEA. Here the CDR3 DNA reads TGCAGCGTCGGTGGGGGGAAAGGATTCTCCTACGAGCAGTACTTC. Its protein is CSVGGGKGFSYEQYF.

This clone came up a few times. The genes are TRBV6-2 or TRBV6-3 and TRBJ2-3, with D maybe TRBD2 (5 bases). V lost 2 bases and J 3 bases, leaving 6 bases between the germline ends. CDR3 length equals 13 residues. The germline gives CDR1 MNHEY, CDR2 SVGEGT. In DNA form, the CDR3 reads TGTGCCAGCAGTTACACGGGAACAGATACGCAGTATTTT. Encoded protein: CASSYTGTDTQYF.

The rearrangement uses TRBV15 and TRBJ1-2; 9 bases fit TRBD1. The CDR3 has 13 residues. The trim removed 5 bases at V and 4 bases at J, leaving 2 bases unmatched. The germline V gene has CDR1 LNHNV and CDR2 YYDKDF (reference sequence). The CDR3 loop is CATSQGQGYGYTF. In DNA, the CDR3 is TGTGCCACCAGCCAGGGACAGGGCTATGGCTACACCTTC.

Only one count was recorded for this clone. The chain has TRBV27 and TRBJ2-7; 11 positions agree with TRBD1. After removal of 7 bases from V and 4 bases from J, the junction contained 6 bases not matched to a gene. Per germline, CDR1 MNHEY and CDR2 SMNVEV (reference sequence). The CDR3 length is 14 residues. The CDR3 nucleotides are TGTGCCAGCACCCCCGGGACAGGGGGTTACGAGCAGTACTTC. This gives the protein CASTPGTGGYEQYF.

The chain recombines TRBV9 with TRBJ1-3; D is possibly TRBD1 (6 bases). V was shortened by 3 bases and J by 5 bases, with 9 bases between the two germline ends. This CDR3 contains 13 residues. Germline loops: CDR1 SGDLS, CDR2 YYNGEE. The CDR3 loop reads CASSAGTRNTIYF. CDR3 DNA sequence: TGTGCCAGCAGCGCCGGGACACGAAACACCATATATTTT.

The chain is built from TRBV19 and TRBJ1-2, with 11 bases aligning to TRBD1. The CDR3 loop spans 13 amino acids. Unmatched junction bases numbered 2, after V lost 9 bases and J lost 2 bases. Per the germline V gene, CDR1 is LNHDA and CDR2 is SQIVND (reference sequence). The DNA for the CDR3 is TGTGCCAGCCGGGACAGGGGGAACTATGGCTACACCTTC. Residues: CASRDRGNYGYTF.

The CDR3 DNA follows: TGTGCCAGCAGTCCCCAGGGACTAGCGGGATCTTTGTACGAGCAGTACTTC. It encodes CASSPQGLAGSLYEQYF. V gene TRBV28 combines with J gene TRBJ2-7, with TRBD2 matching over 13 bases. Germline trimming cut 5 bases from V and 4 bases from J; bases unmatched to any gene: 11. CDR3 length: 17 amino acids. Germline V CDR1 and CDR2: MDHEN, SYDVKM.

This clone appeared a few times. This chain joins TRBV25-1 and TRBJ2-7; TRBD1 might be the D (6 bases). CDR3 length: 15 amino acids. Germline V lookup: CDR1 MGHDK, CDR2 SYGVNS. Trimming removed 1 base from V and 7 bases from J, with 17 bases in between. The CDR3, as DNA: TGTGCCAGCAGTGAATCAGGGGCAGGGCCGCGGGAGCAGTACTTC. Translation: CASSESGAGPREQYF.

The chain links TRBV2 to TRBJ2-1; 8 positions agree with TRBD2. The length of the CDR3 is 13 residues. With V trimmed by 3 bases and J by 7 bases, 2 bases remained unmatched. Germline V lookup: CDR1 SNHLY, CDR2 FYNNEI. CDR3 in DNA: TGTGCCAGCAGTGACCCTAGCGGGAATGAGCAGTTCTTC. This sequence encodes CASSDPSGNEQFF.

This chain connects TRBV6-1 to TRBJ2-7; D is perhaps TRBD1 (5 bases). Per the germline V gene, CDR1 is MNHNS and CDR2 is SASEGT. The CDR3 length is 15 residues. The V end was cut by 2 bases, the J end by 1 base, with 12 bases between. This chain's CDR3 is CASSEQGQFSYEQYF. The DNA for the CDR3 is TGTGCCAGCAGTGAACAGGGTCAGTTTTCCTACGAGCAGTACTTC.

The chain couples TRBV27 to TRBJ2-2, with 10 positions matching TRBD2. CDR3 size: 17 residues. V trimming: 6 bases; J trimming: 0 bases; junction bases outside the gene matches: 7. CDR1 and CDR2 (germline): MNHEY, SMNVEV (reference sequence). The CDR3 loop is CASSRPGLAANTGELFF. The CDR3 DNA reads TGTGCCAGCAGCCGACCTGGACTAGCGGCGAACACCGGGGAGCTGTTTTTT.